Below, 21 T cell receptor beta chains from the same sample are listed, as sequenced in a study of CD8 T cells in Susac syndrome. Reverse transcription of roughly 0.45 to 1 ug RNA was performed with random hexamers. TCRdb used MiXCR to reprocess the immunoSEQ multiplex PCR reads, holding one entry per CDR3 protein. The sample lists some 190,000 distinct CDR3 sequences; roughly 93% were seen once. Sequenced input: CD4+ T cells from PBMCs. Receptors were obtained from a human donor with Susac syndrome.

The chain employs TRBV20-1 and TRBJ2-5; TRBD1 might be the D (6 bases). Per the germline V gene, CDR1 is DFQATT and CDR2 is SNEGSKA (reference sequence). V was clipped by 3 bases and J by 5 bases, with 19 bases between them. The CDR3 is 15 residues long. The CDR3 is CSASTGHSPRETQYF. The CDR3 DNA sequence: TGCAGTGCTAGCACGGGACACTCACCACGGGAGACCCAGTACTTC.

The chain joins TRBV19 to TRBJ2-3; 11 positions agree with TRBD2. Germline loops: CDR1 LNHDA, CDR2 SQIVND (reference sequence). The V and J ends lost 7 bases and 8 bases, in that order; junction bases with no gene match: 8. CDR3 size: 14 residues. CDR3 coding DNA: TGTGCCAGTATCGGGACTAGCGGTGCTGGTACGCAGTATTTT. Its translation: CASIGTSGAGTQYF.

This chain connects TRBV5-6 to TRBJ2-2, with a possible D match to TRBD2 (5 bases). The CDR3 spans 18 residues. The germline V and J ends were trimmed by 3 bases and 5 bases, with 23 bases remaining between them. The V gene's germline CDR1 is SGHDT and CDR2 YYEEEE. The CDR3 bases are TGTGCCAGCAGCTACACCACTAGTTATTCTTACAGTACCGGGGAGCTGTTTTTT. This encodes CASSYTTSYSYSTGELFF.

The V call is TRBV20-1, the J call TRBJ2-7, with TRBD1 matching 9 bases. Trimming cost V 2 bases and J 5 bases; bases outside gene matches: 7. CDR3 length: 14 amino acids. Germline loops: CDR1 DFQATT, CDR2 SNEGSKA (reference sequence). The CDR3 DNA reads TGCAGTGCTAGACCCGACAGGGGGGTGGACGAGCAGTACTTC. Translation gives CSARPDRGVDEQYF.

The rearrangement uses TRBV18 and TRBJ1-1; TRBD1 aligns across 9 bases. After removal of 1 base from V and 3 bases from J, the junction contained 6 bases not matched to a gene. The germline gives CDR1 KGHSH, CDR2 LQKENI. The CDR3 runs to 16 residues. For the CDR3, the DNA is TGTGCCAGCTCACCACTGGGACAGGGTACGGACACTGAAGCTTTCTTT. Encoded protein: CASSPLGQGTDTEAFF. The complete variable domain, with remaining parts taken from reference TRBV18 and TRBJ1-1, reads NAGVMQNPRHLVRRRGQEARLRCSPMKGHSHVYWYRQLPEEGLKFMVYLQKENIIDESGMPKERFSAEFPKEGPSILRIQQVVRGDSAAYFCASSPLGQGTDTEAFFGQGTRLTVV.

The V gene is TRBV5-1, the J gene TRBJ2-3, with D tentatively TRBD1 or TRBD2 (5 bases each). CDR3 length equals 17 residues. Germline CDR1 SGHRS, CDR2 YFSETQ. The V gene lost 0 bases and the J gene lost 4 bases, with 18 bases spanning the gap. This CDR3 is CASSLGTGPREADTQYF. DNA of the CDR3: TGCGCCAGCAGCTTGGGTACGGGACCCCGAGAGGCAGATACGCAGTATTTT. Full variable domain (remainder filled in from reference TRBV5-1 and TRBJ2-3): KAGVTQTPRYLIKTRGQQVTLSCSPISGHRSVSWYQQTPGQGLQFLFEYFSETQRNKGNFPGRFSGRQFSNSRSEMNVSTLELGDSALYLCASSLGTGPREADTQYFGPGTRLTVL.

The genes are TRBV6-1 and TRBJ2-1; either TRBD1 or TRBD2 may supply D (5 bases each). CDR1 is MNHNS, CDR2 SASEGT, per germline. The germline V and J ends were trimmed by 4 bases and 10 bases, with 14 bases remaining between them. This CDR3 comprises 13 residues. The CDR3 DNA is TGTGCCAGCAGTGCCGGGACCCCGTCGGAGCAGTTCTTC. Translated: CASSAGTPSEQFF.

The chain recombines TRBV11-2 with TRBJ1-4, with TRBD1 as a possible D gene (5 bases). Germline V gives CDR1 SGHAT, CDR2 FQNNGV. The CDR3 has 15 residues. V lost 4 bases and J lost 2, with 11 bases in between. CDR3 coding DNA: TGTGCCAGCAGCTCCGACAGAAGCACTAATGAAAAACTGTTTTTT. It specifies CASSSDRSTNEKLFF.

The V and J genes are TRBV5-1 and TRBJ1-4, with TRBD1 matching over 7 bases. CDR1 is SGHRS and CDR2 is YFSETQ in the germline V gene. Germline trimming cut 4 bases from V and 6 bases from J; bases unmatched to any gene: 12. This CDR3 contains 16 residues. The CDR3 nucleotides are TGCGCCAGCAGCGAAGACAGGGTCCGGTTGGATGAAAAACTGTTTTTT. Amino acid sequence: CASSEDRVRLDEKLFF.

The V and J genes are TRBV18 and TRBJ1-1; D is possibly TRBD1 (5 bases). The germline V and J ends were trimmed by 2 bases and 2 bases, with 9 bases remaining between them. The CDR3 spans 14 residues. The germline gives CDR1 KGHSH, CDR2 LQKENI. Here the CDR3 DNA reads TGTGCCAGCTCACCAATCAGGGATAACACTGAAGCTTTCTTT. This encodes CASSPIRDNTEAFF. Full variable domain (outside the CDR3, taken from reference TRBV18 and TRBJ1-1): NAGVMQNPRHLVRRRGQEARLRCSPMKGHSHVYWYRQLPEEGLKFMVYLQKENIIDESGMPKERFSAEFPKEGPSILRIQQVVRGDSAAYFCASSPIRDNTEAFFGQGTRLTVV.

The V gene is TRBV20-1, the J gene TRBJ1-1; 9 bases fit TRBD1. Germline V gene sequence: CDR1 DFQATT, CDR2 SNEGSKA (reference sequence). The CDR3 spans 14 residues. V lost 4 bases, J lost 2 bases, and 5 bases stayed unmatched. CDR3 loop: CSATLTGGNTEAFF. CDR3 nucleotides: TGCAGTGCTACTCTTACAGGGGGCAACACTGAAGCTTTCTTT.

The chain combines TRBV10-3 with TRBJ2-1, with unresolved D. The CDR3 sequence is 12 residues long. Trimming stripped 0 bases from V and 6 bases from J, with 3 bases between. The germline CDR1 and CDR2 sequences are ENHRY and SYGVKD. CDR3 nucleotides: TGTGCCATCAGTGAGTCCCCCAATGAGCAGTTCTTC. It yields the protein CAISESPNEQFF.

This chain links TRBV12-3 or TRBV12-4 with TRBJ1-1, with D uncertain. Deletions cut 2 bases from V and 1 base from J, with 5 bases between. There are 13 residues in the CDR3. CDR3 amino acids: CASSLIQNTEAFF. CDR3 nucleotide sequence: TGTGCCAGCAGTTTAATTCAGAACACTGAAGCTTTCTTT.

The CDR3 sequence is CASSLYLTEAFF. CDR3 bases: TGTGCCAGCAGCTTGTACCTCACTGAAGCTTTCTTT. The chain combines TRBV5-5 with TRBJ1-1, with unresolved D. This CDR3 is 12 amino acids long. CDR1 SGHKS and CDR2 YYEKEE come from the germline V gene (reference sequence). With 1 base removed from V and 4 bases from J, the gap between germline ends came to 5 bases.

The chain combines TRBV18 with TRBJ1-1; 7 nucleotides line up with TRBD1. This CDR3 is built from 13 residues. Germline loops: CDR1 KGHSH, CDR2 LQKENI. J was trimmed by 8 bases and V by 5 bases; bases with no gene match: 8. For the CDR3, the DNA is TGTGCCAGCTCAACAGGGGTAGCTACCGAAGCTTTCTTT. This sequence encodes CASSTGVATEAFF.

The rearrangement uses TRBV7-2 and TRBJ2-4; no clear D. V lost 1 base, J lost 15 bases, and 16 bases lay in between. Germline lookup yields CDR1 SGHTA and CDR2 FQGNSA. CDR3 size: 13 residues. The CDR3 loop is CASSLDSSIVRYF. The DNA for the CDR3 is TGTGCCAGCAGCTTAGATTCCAGCATTGTGCGGTACTTC.

This chain connects TRBV20-1 to TRBJ1-2; 7 nucleotides line up with TRBD1. This CDR3 region has 14 residues. V shed 6 bases, J shed 6 bases, and the junction held 13 bases outside the gene matches. Germline CDR1 and CDR2: DFQATT and SNEGSKA (reference sequence). CDR3 bases: TGCAGTGCCAGAAACAGGGGCCCTTGGGATGGCTACACCTTC. As protein: CSARNRGPWDGYTF.

The chain combines TRBV30 with TRBJ2-3; the D is unclear. CDR1 is GTSNPN, CDR2 SVGIG, per germline (reference sequence). V lost 3 bases, J lost 5 bases, and 12 bases lay in between. The CDR3 spans 13 residues. The CDR3 protein is CAWSDNLGDTQYF. The CDR3 DNA reads TGTGCCTGGAGCGACAATTTGGGAGATACGCAGTATTTT.

This chain uses TRBV20-1 with TRBJ2-7; TRBD1 might be the D (6 bases). The CDR3 totals 14 residues. Trimming took 3 bases from V and 5 from J, leaving 17 bases between them. Germline CDR1 and CDR2: DFQATT and SNEGSKA (reference sequence). The chain's CDR3 is CSASLRAGEDEQYF. The DNA for the CDR3 is TGCAGTGCTAGTTTAAGGGCAGGGGAAGACGAGCAGTACTTC.

The chain links TRBV7-2 to TRBJ2-2; D not resolved. CDR3 length: 16 residues. Germline V gives CDR1 SGHTA, CDR2 FQGNSA. V lost 5 bases, J lost 3 bases, and 16 bases lay in between. CDR3 loop: CASSPLLYRYTGELFF. The CDR3 DNA reads TGTGCCAGCAGCCCACTCCTCTATCGGTACACCGGGGAGCTGTTTTTT. The full variable domain, in which reference TRBV7-2 and TRBJ2-2 provide the parts outside the CDR3, is GAGVSQSPSNKVTEKGKDVELRCDPISGHTALYWYRQSLGQGLEFLIYFQGNSAPDKSGLPSDRFSAERTGGSVSTLTIQRTQQEDSAVYLCASSPLLYRYTGELFFGEGSRLTVL.

J is TRBJ2-5 and V is TRBV7-9; D tentatively fits TRBD1 or TRBD2 (6 bases each). Germline loops: CDR1 SEHNR, CDR2 FQNEAQ (reference sequence). With 5 bases removed from V and 7 bases from J, the gap between germline ends came to 23 bases. This CDR3 is built from 16 residues. The CDR3 DNA reads TGTGCCAGCAGCCAATCCCTGACAGGAGGGTCCGTGACCCAGTACTTC. As protein: CASSQSLTGGSVTQYF.